This TCR beta chain stems from a study of blood T cell repertoires in COVID-19 (dated by TCRdb to about 2020). Study-wide context: The collaborator samples originated in the United States, Italy and Spain and spanned the acute and convalescent phases of COVID-19. The prospective study material was composed of cDNA or gDNA derived from T cells, B-cell-depleted T cells, or PBMCs. Deeply sampled blood TCRbeta repertoires from subjects exposed to, actively infected with, or recovered from COVID-19 were included in the dataset. A freely available public database, intended as a resource for researchers studying the immune response to SARS-CoV-2, is where the repertoires were released. The samples were drawn from two sources: the first 160 participants of the ongoing ImmuneRACE study, and about 1,300 subjects contributed by 6 global collaborators. The sample metadata nearly always contained a de-identified subject ID, COVID-19 status, age in years and sex. Where HLA class I and class II types were available, the types were taken from metadata supplied by the sample provider, not from assay-based typing.

The immunoSEQ Assay, a bias-controlled multiplex PCR, was used to amplify TCRbeta CDR3 regions from genomic DNA. On the authors' methods: The number of nucleated cells in each sample was estimated from the amplification of reference gene primers within the assay. Sequence reads were collapsed and filtered to measure the absolute abundance of every unique TCRbeta CDR3 rearrangement. Productive Simpson clonality was computed per sample as the square root of Simpson's diversity index over productive rearrangements. Sourced from immuneACCESS, this table was stored by TCRdb with only in-frame sequences that have V and J called. A share of the clones is absent; for the studies checked, an unresolved V gene accounts for under half, and the remainder has no known explanation. The V and J calls and clone size are taken from that table; D and trimming were inferred from the DNA. The sample has 250,000 to 300,000 clones on record, approximately 88% of them singletons. The top ten clones comprise just under 7% of the sample.

Another Seattle source contributed samples from volunteer blood donors who had recovered from COVID-19. The collaborating institutions used their own protocols to collect whole blood in K2EDTA tubes. For TCRbeta analysis, collaborators shipped samples in one of three forms: frozen whole blood, isolated PBMCs, or DNA extracted from either of those sample types. What the work shows at the level of the full study, not this receptor alone: The quantity of clinical and demographic metadata differed by source and by participant and was supplied without curation.

As for this clone: Its antigen is still unknown. Base quality data are lacking; no much larger clone is found one base away.

For CDR1 and CDR2, the germline V gene lists SNHLY and FYNNEI. CDR3 length: 15 amino acids, cysteine to phenylalanine. Just the 45-base CDR3 DNA is kept, in frame starting at base 1. At the junction V is shortened by 2 bases and J by 6 bases; bases outside the gene matches: 5. Sequenced material: peripheral blood. The sequence was collected from a woman in her twenties or thirties who had recovered from COVID-19. The V and J genes are TRBV2 and TRBJ2-1, and TRBD2 matches 9 of the central bases. The DNA sequence is TGTGCCAGCAGTGAAAGGGGACTAGCCTTCAATGAGCAGTTCTTC. It translates as CASSERGLAFNEQFF.